A single sample is the source of the 11 T cell receptor beta chains below, sequenced in a study of blood T cell repertoires in COVID-19. Profiling relied on immunoSEQ multiplex PCR, and the TCRdb table lists in-frame clones only, not all of them. The table shows around 100,000 clones, with roughly 84% occurring only once. Material: peripheral blood. These receptors originate from a human donor in a cohort sampled during active COVID-19.

This chain joins TRBV12-3 or TRBV12-4 and TRBJ1-2, with D perhaps TRBD1 (6 bases). There are 12 residues in the CDR3. Deletions cut 6 bases from V and 7 bases from J, with 12 bases between. This CDR3 is CASSYDRRGYTF. CDR3 sequence (DNA): TGTGCCAGCAGCTACGACAGGCGTGGCTACACCTTC.

The gene calls are TRBV29-1 and TRBJ1-3; no clear D. The CDR3 length is 14 residues. Germline values: CDR1 SQVTM, CDR2 ANQGSEA. The V end was cut by 3 bases, the J end by 0 bases, with 9 bases between. The CDR3 DNA reads TGCAGCGTTGAGCCGGTTTACTCTGGAAACACCATATATTTT. Protein: CSVEPVYSGNTIYF.

The rearrangement links TRBV5-6 to TRBJ1-4, with 8 positions matching TRBD1. Germline lookup yields CDR1 SGHDT and CDR2 YYEEEE. CDR3 length equals 15 residues. V lost 0 bases to trimming and J lost 8 bases; unmatched junction nucleotides: 6. As DNA, the CDR3 is TGTGCCAGCAGCTTGGGCAGGGGGCGCGGAGAAAAACTGTTTTTT. Residues: CASSLGRGRGEKLFF. The whole variable domain, filled in from reference TRBV5-6 and TRBJ1-4, reads DAGVTQSPTHLIKTRGQQVTLRCSPKSGHDTVSWYQQALGQGPQFIFQYYEEEERQRGNFPDRFSGHQFPNYSSELNVNALLLGDSALYLCASSLGRGRGEKLFFGSGTQLSVL.

This rearrangement joins TRBV7-9 to TRBJ1-2; no firm D call. Trimming shortened V by 0 bases and J by 4 bases, and 6 bases separated the two germline ends. The CDR3 runs 13 residues. Germline CDR1 is SEHNR and CDR2 is FQNEAQ (reference sequence). DNA of the CDR3: TGTGCCAGCAGCTTAGCGGAGGTCTATGGCTACACCTTC. This translates into CASSLAEVYGYTF.

The chain carries TRBV19 and TRBJ1-1, with D perhaps matching TRBD1 (5 bases). CDR1 is LNHDA and CDR2 is SQIVND in the germline V gene (reference sequence). This CDR3 has 14 amino acids. Trimming shortened V by 9 bases and J by 4 bases, and 18 bases separated the two germline ends. CDR3 in DNA: TGTGCCAGCACCACGGCAGGGAGGGGCACTGAAGCTTTCTTT. As protein: CASTTAGRGTEAFF.

The chain carries TRBV24-1 and TRBJ2-1, with TRBD1 identical over 11 bases. The germline V gene has CDR1 KGHDR and CDR2 SFDVKD. Trimming cost V 4 bases and J 5 bases; bases outside gene matches: 12. CDR3 length equals 18 residues. CDR3 sequence (DNA): TGTGCCACCAGTGACCCGAGCCGGGGGACAGGGGGAAACAATGAGCAGTTCTTC. Residues: CATSDPSRGTGGNNEQFF.

This rearrangement joins TRBV6-5 to TRBJ1-5, with TRBD1 as a possible D gene (6 bases). The germline V and J ends were trimmed by 6 bases and 1 base, with 7 bases remaining between them. The CDR3 loop spans 13 amino acids. Germline lookup yields CDR1 MNHEY and CDR2 SVGAGI. DNA for the CDR3: TGTGCCAGCAGGGGGGCCAGCAATCAGCCCCAGCATTTT. Translating gives CASRGASNQPQHF.

The V gene is TRBV11-2, the J gene TRBJ1-2; D perhaps matches TRBD1 (5 bases). Trimming pared 5 bases from V and 6 bases from J, leaving 16 bases between. The germline gives CDR1 SGHAT, CDR2 FQNNGV. This CDR3 contains 14 residues. Written as DNA, the CDR3 is TGTGCCAGCAGCACGGATGCAGGGCGCAATGGCTACACCTTC. Encoded protein: CASSTDAGRNGYTF.

The table lists this clone with a few counts. V and J are TRBV30 and TRBJ2-1; TRBD2 is a possible D gene (6 bases). V was clipped by 0 bases and J by 7 bases, with 10 bases between them. The CDR3 sequence is 13 residues long. Germline V gene data show CDR1 as GTSNPN and CDR2 as SVGIG (reference sequence). This CDR3 is CAWSVTSRNEQFF. DNA of the CDR3: TGTGCCTGGAGTGTAACTAGCCGGAATGAGCAGTTCTTC. The whole variable domain, filled in from reference TRBV30 and TRBJ2-1, reads SQTIHQWPATLVQPVGSPLSLECTVEGTSNPNLYWYRQAAGRGLQLLFYSVGIGQISSEVPQNLSASRPQDRQFILSSKKLLLSDSGFYLCAWSVTSRNEQFFGPGTRLTVL.

The rearrangement uses TRBV27 and TRBJ1-1, with D tentatively TRBD1 (5 bases). This CDR3 region has 16 residues. V shed 7 bases and J shed 4 bases, with 22 bases lying between them. Germline V CDR1 and CDR2: MNHEY, SMNVEV (reference sequence). This CDR3 is CASNKLSRGGSTEAFF. The CDR3 region has the DNA TGTGCCAGCAACAAATTAAGTAGGGGAGGGAGCACTGAAGCTTTCTTT.

This chain links TRBV19 with TRBJ2-7, with a possible D match to TRBD1 (5 bases). The germline V gene encodes CDR1 LNHDA and CDR2 SQIVND (reference sequence). V gave up 3 bases and J gave up 3 bases, with 12 bases separating them. This CDR3 comprises 14 residues. CDR3 nucleotides: TGTGCCAGTAGTATTATGGCTAGGGGCTACGAGCAGTACTTC. Encoded protein: CASSIMARGYEQYF.